One sample yielded the 28 T cell receptor beta chains listed below, sequenced in a study of cytomegalovirus exposure and HLA in healthy donors. Primers for the PCR totalled 60 Vbeta and 13 Jbeta. TCRdb's table, derived via immunoSEQ multiplex PCR, lists solely in-frame clones and lacks some. The sample yields roughly 160,000 clones, around 73% seen once. The sequencing input was PBMCs. The receptor set was obtained from a woman under 30 in good health and CMV-seropositive.

V is TRBV7-9 and J is TRBJ2-7, with 8 positions matching TRBD1. Unmatched junction bases numbered 7, after V lost 3 bases and J lost 3 bases. The germline CDR1 and CDR2 sequences are SEHNR and FQNEAQ (reference sequence). This CDR3 has 15 residues. The CDR3 here is CASSFGQGRSYEQYF. Written as DNA, the CDR3 is TGTGCCAGCAGCTTCGGACAGGGCAGAAGCTACGAGCAGTACTTC.

CDR3 DNA sequence: TGTGCCAGCACGGGACAGACCTACGAGCAGTACTTC. Its protein is CASTGQTYEQYF. V gene TRBV2 combines with J gene TRBJ2-7; 7 nucleotides align to TRBD1. The germline V gene has CDR1 SNHLY and CDR2 FYNNEI. The CDR3 loop spans 12 amino acids. V trimming: 7 bases; J trimming: 2 bases; junction bases outside the gene matches: 2.

The J gene is TRBJ1-2, the V gene TRBV7-9; possibly TRBD1 for D (6 bases). In germline, CDR1 is SEHNR, CDR2 FQNEAQ (reference sequence). This CDR3 comprises 14 residues. V lost 1 base and J lost 7, with 13 bases in between. The CDR3 bases are TGTGCCAGCAGCTTAGACGCAGGGGCCTTTGGCTACACCTTC. Amino acids: CASSLDAGAFGYTF.

The V and J genes are TRBV6-1 and TRBJ2-3; 8 bases map to TRBD2. The CDR3 spans 15 residues. The germline V gene encodes CDR1 MNHNS and CDR2 SASEGT. V gave up 5 bases and J gave up 4 bases; unmatched junction bases: 8. CDR3 region: CASSPKRGFPDTQYF. The CDR3 DNA reads as TGTGCCAGCAGTCCGAAGCGGGGGTTCCCAGATACGCAGTATTTT.

This chain joins TRBV5-4 and TRBJ2-1; perhaps TRBD1 as D (7 bases). Trimming removed 4 bases from V and 2 bases from J, with 13 bases in between. The germline gives CDR1 SGHNT, CDR2 YYREEE (reference sequence). CDR3 length: 15 residues. CDR3 coding DNA: TGTGCCAGCAGCCGTGACAGGGAGGCCTACAATGAGCAGTTCTTC. Translation: CASSRDREAYNEQFF.

The chain is built from TRBV7-3 and TRBJ2-2; D remains unclear. The germline V and J ends were trimmed by 4 bases and 8 bases, with 8 bases remaining between them. In germline, CDR1 is SGHTA, CDR2 FQGTGA. CDR3 size: 12 residues. Written as DNA, the CDR3 is TGTGCCAGCAGCTCTAAGCGAGGGGAGCTGTTTTTT. Its translation: CASSSKRGELFF.

V gene TRBV7-9 combines with J gene TRBJ2-7, with D maybe TRBD2 (5 bases). The CDR3 runs to 13 residues. Looked up from germline, CDR1 is SEHNR and CDR2 is FQNEAQ (reference sequence). Trimming took 7 bases from V and 2 from J, leaving 12 bases between them. As DNA, the CDR3 is TGTGCCAGCACGGCGGGTCGTGCCTACGAGCAGTACTTC. Its protein is CASTAGRAYEQYF. Supplemented by reference TRBV7-9 and TRBJ2-7, the full variable domain reads DTGVSQNPRHKITKRGQNVTFRCDPISEHNRLYWYRQTLGQGPEFLTYFQNEAQLEKSRLLSDRFSAERPKGSFSTLEIQRTEQGDSAMYLCASTAGRAYEQYFGPGTRLTVT.

The rearrangement uses TRBV6-4 and TRBJ2-1; TRBD2 matches 14 bases. CDR3 size: 19 residues. Germline loops: CDR1 MRHNA, CDR2 SNTAGT. Losses at the gene ends were 2 bases for V and 0 bases for J; bases not matched to a gene: 6. The CDR3 is CASSDRTSGGPSSYNEQFF. CDR3 nucleotide sequence: TGTGCCAGCAGTGACAGGACTAGCGGGGGGCCAAGCTCCTACAATGAGCAGTTCTTC.

J is TRBJ2-2 and V is TRBV5-1, with a possible D match to TRBD2 (6 bases). Trimming shortened V by 4 bases and J by 5 bases, and 21 bases separated the two germline ends. This CDR3 contains 17 residues. Germline V gene lookup returns CDR1 SGHRS and CDR2 YFSETQ. The CDR3 loop reads CASSPGEFGEPTGELFF. As DNA, the CDR3 is TGCGCCAGCAGCCCGGGGGAGTTTGGGGAGCCAACCGGGGAGCTGTTTTTT.

This chain joins TRBV6-1 and TRBJ1-2; D is perhaps TRBD1 (6 bases). In germline, CDR1 is MNHNS, CDR2 SASEGT. The CDR3 is 14 residues long. The V gene lost 0 bases and the J gene lost 8 bases, with 13 bases spanning the gap. CDR3: CASSEADRLGGYTF. DNA for the CDR3: TGTGCCAGCAGTGAAGCGGACAGACTGGGCGGCTACACCTTC.

This chain links TRBV7-2 with TRBJ2-7; TRBD2 might be the D (5 bases). The CDR3 is made up of 14 amino acids. Trimming pared 1 base from V and 3 bases from J, leaving 10 bases between. CDR1 is SGHTA and CDR2 is FQGNSA in the germline V gene. CDR3 sequence reads: CASSLGYGNYEQYF. The CDR3 nucleotides read TGTGCCAGCAGCTTAGGTTACGGGAACTACGAGCAGTACTTC.

The sample holds a few counts of this clone. This same CDR3 is encoded by further DNA sequences in the sample. The chain uses TRBV9 and TRBJ2-1; 11 bases agree with TRBD2. The CDR3 consists of 16 residues. CDR1 and CDR2 (germline): SGDLS, YYNGEE. V lost 0 bases, J lost 4 bases, and 3 bases stayed unmatched. Here the CDR3 DNA reads TGTGCCAGCAGCGTAGATTTAGCGGGGGGGTACAATGAGCAGTTCTTC. Its translation is CASSVDLAGGYNEQFF.

The chain carries TRBV7-2 and TRBJ1-3; the D gene is possibly TRBD1 (6 bases). V shed 5 bases and J shed 4 bases, with 15 bases lying between them. Germline values: CDR1 SGHTA, CDR2 FQGNSA. This CDR3 comprises 15 residues. The CDR3 is CASSPTGQHGNTIYF. Here the CDR3 DNA reads TGTGCCAGCAGCCCAACCGGACAGCACGGAAACACCATATATTTT.

V is TRBV4-2 and J is TRBJ1-2; 8 bases line up with TRBD1. V shed 4 bases and J 2 bases; nucleotides not matched to a gene: 0. The CDR3 sequence is 13 residues long. Germline values: CDR1 LGHNA, CDR2 YNFKEQ. Here the CDR3 DNA reads TGTGCCAGCAGCCGGGACAGGAACTATGGCTACACCTTC. Translation: CASSRDRNYGYTF.

The chain has TRBV18 and TRBJ2-5; D unclear. The ends were cut back, 0 bases at V and 2 bases at J, with 7 bases in the middle. From germline, CDR1 is KGHSH and CDR2 LQKENI. This CDR3 contains 14 residues. CDR3 DNA: TGTGCCAGCTCACCACCGTCAGAACAAGAGACCCAGTACTTC. It specifies CASSPPSEQETQYF.

The chain is built from TRBV5-6 and TRBJ2-7; D is uncertain. CDR3 size: 14 residues. CDR1 is SGHDT and CDR2 is YYEEEE in the germline V gene. V was shortened by 1 base and J by 0 bases, with 8 bases between the two germline ends. The CDR3: CASSLYSGSYEQYF. As DNA, the CDR3 is TGTGCCAGCAGCTTGTATAGTGGCTCCTACGAGCAGTACTTC. Filled out from reference TRBV5-6 and TRBJ2-7, the complete variable domain reads DAGVTQSPTHLIKTRGQQVTLRCSPKSGHDTVSWYQQALGQGPQFIFQYYEEEERQRGNFPDRFSGHQFPNYSSELNVNALLLGDSALYLCASSLYSGSYEQYFGPGTRLTVT.

CDR3 in amino acids: CASSPQGDEETQYF. CDR3 bases: TGTGCCAGCTCACCACAGGGAGATGAGGAGACCCAGTACTTC. This chain connects TRBV18 to TRBJ2-5; D is possibly TRBD2 (5 bases). The ends were cut back, 1 base at V and 5 bases at J, with 11 bases in the middle. Germline CDR1 reads KGHSH; CDR2 reads LQKENI. The CDR3 runs to 14 residues. The full variable domain, rest sourced from reference TRBV18 and TRBJ2-5, is NAGVMQNPRHLVRRRGQEARLRCSPMKGHSHVYWYRQLPEEGLKFMVYLQKENIIDESGMPKERFSAEFPKEGPSILRIQQVVRGDSAAYFCASSPQGDEETQYFGPGTRLLVL.

Turning to this clone: At one end, the junction sequence differs from germline, possibly due to a read error. V and J are TRBV7-7 and TRBJ2-5; weak D call: TRBD1 (5 bases). The J call may be mistaken, given a closer DNA end match to TRBJ2-7. Looked up from germline, CDR1 is SSHAT and CDR2 is FNYEAQ (reference sequence). The CDR3 totals 15 residues. CDR3 sequence (DNA): TGTGCTAGCAGCTTTGGTCATGGGCAGGGCTACGAGCAGTACTTC. Translated: CASSFGHGQGYEQYF.

This clone was found a few times. This chain connects TRBV5-1 to TRBJ2-5; 15 bases are a match to TRBD2. With V trimmed by 3 bases and J by 3 bases, 9 bases remained unmatched. Germline assignment: CDR1 SGHRS and CDR2 YFSETQ. There are 18 residues in the CDR3. This chain's CDR3 is CASSSWKRTSGGEETQYF. The CDR3 DNA reads as TGCGCCAGCAGCTCGTGGAAGAGGACTAGCGGGGGGGAAGAGACCCAGTACTTC.

The chain employs TRBV7-3 and TRBJ2-5; tentatively, D is TRBD1 (6 bases). V shed 4 bases and J shed 4 bases, with 13 bases lying between them. The CDR3 runs 14 residues. Germline-derived CDR1 and CDR2 are SGHTA and FQGTGA. Here the CDR3 reads CASSSRVGGETQYF. The CDR3 coding sequence is TGTGCCAGCAGCTCCCGGGTAGGGGGAGAGACCCAGTACTTC. Full variable domain (outside the CDR3, taken from reference TRBV7-3 and TRBJ2-5): GAGVSQTPSNKVTEKGKYVELRCDPISGHTALYWYRQSLGQGPEFLIYFQGTGAADDSGLPNDRFFAVRPEGSVSTLKIQRTERGDSAVYLCASSSRVGGETQYFGPGTRLLVL.

V and J are TRBV5-5 and TRBJ2-7; D gene uncertain. The germline gives CDR1 SGHKS, CDR2 YYEKEE (reference sequence). There are 14 residues in the CDR3. Trimming cost V 0 bases and J 0 bases, with 7 bases left between them. The CDR3 DNA reads TGTGCCAGCAGCTTGGGAGTTCACTCCTACGAGCAGTACTTC. Protein: CASSLGVHSYEQYF.

This sequence joins TRBV6-4 and TRBJ2-3, with 7 bases lining up with TRBD2. This CDR3 is 15 amino acids long. Trimming cost V 4 bases and J 0 bases; bases outside gene matches: 4. CDR1 and CDR2 from the germline V gene are MRHNA and SNTAGT. The CDR3 protein is CASSVRAGSTDTQYF. The CDR3 nucleotides read TGTGCCAGCAGTGTTCGAGCGGGGAGCACAGATACGCAGTATTTT.

CDR3 residues: CASSLGAGGPHEQYF. Here the CDR3 DNA reads TGCGCCAGCAGCTTGGGGGCGGGGGGGCCCCACGAGCAGTACTTC. The rearrangement joins TRBV5-1 to TRBJ2-7, with 9 bases aligning to TRBD2. The germline V gene encodes CDR1 SGHRS and CDR2 YFSETQ. The ends lost 0 bases at V and 5 bases at J; junction bases unmatched: 6. The CDR3 extends over 15 amino acids.

Here the CDR3 DNA reads TGTGCCTTACAGGGTGGCTCTGGAAACACCATATATTTT. Its translation: CALQGGSGNTIYF. This sequence joins TRBV6-6 and TRBJ1-3; tentative D call: TRBD1 (6 bases). Germline V lookup: CDR1 MNHNY, CDR2 SVGAGI (reference sequence). Between the trimmed V and J ends, which lost 11 bases and 0 bases, there was a span of 11 bases. The CDR3 consists of 13 residues.

The V and J genes are TRBV28 and TRBJ1-2; D remains unclear. The V end was cut by 5 bases, the J end by 11 bases, with 12 bases between. CDR1 and CDR2 (germline): MDHEN, SYDVKM. The CDR3 runs to 11 residues. The CDR3 coding sequence is TGTGCCAGCAGTACAGAAGGTCGGTACACCTTC. Amino acids: CASSTEGRYTF.

The chain has TRBV7-3 and TRBJ2-1; no clear D gene. CDR1 is SGHTA and CDR2 is FQGTGA in the germline V gene. CDR3 length: 13 amino acids. Trimming took 5 bases from V and 4 from J, leaving 9 bases between them. The CDR3 sequence is CASSLNLYNEQFF. The CDR3 region has the DNA TGTGCCAGCAGCCTCAACTTGTACAATGAGCAGTTCTTC.

The chain uses TRBV27 and TRBJ2-1, with TRBD1 matching over 8 bases. CDR1 and CDR2 from the germline V gene are MNHEY and SMNVEV (reference sequence). Germline trimming cut 6 bases from V and 5 bases from J; bases unmatched to any gene: 0. CDR3 size: 12 residues. The CDR3 nucleotides are TGTGCCAGCAGACAGGGGGACAATGAGCAGTTCTTC. Protein: CASRQGDNEQFF.

The chain has TRBV7-2 and TRBJ2-1, with D perhaps matching TRBD2 (5 bases). The length of the CDR3 is 18 residues. The germline gives CDR1 SGHTA, CDR2 FQGNSA. Trimming pared 2 bases from V and 0 bases from J, leaving 17 bases between. The CDR3 here is CASSLTGWGEGSYNEQFF. The CDR3 DNA is TGTGCCAGCAGCTTAACGGGGTGGGGAGAGGGCTCCTACAATGAGCAGTTCTTC. Variable domain in full (rest from reference TRBV7-2 and TRBJ2-1): GAGVSQSPSNKVTEKGKDVELRCDPISGHTALYWYRQSLGQGLEFLIYFQGNSAPDKSGLPSDRFSAERTGGSVSTLTIQRTQQEDSAVYLCASSLTGWGEGSYNEQFFGPGTRLTVL.